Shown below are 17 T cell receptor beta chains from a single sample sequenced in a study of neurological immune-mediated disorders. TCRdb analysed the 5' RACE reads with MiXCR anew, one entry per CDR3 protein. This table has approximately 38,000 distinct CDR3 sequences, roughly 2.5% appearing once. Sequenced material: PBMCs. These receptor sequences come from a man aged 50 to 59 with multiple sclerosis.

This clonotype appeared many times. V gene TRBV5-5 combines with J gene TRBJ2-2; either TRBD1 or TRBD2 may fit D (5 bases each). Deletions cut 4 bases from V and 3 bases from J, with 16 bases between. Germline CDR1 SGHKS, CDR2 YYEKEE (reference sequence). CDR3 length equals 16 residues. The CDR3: CASSPIGASDTGELFF. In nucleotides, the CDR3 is TGTGCCAGCAGCCCCATCGGGGCCTCGGACACCGGGGAGCTGTTTTTT.

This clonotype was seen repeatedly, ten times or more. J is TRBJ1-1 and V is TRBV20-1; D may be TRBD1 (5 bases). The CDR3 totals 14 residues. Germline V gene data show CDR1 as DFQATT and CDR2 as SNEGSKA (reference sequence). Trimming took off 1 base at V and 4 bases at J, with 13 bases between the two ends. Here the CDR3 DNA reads TGCAGTGCTAGAGGAGCAGGGTGGGGCACTGAAGCTTTCTTT. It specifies CSARGAGWGTEAFF.

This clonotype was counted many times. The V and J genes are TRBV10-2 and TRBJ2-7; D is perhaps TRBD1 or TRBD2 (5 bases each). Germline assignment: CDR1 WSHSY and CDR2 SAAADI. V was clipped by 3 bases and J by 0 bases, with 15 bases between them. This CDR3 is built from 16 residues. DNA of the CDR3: TGCGCCAGCAGTGATCCCGGGACCGGATCCTCCTACGAGCAGTACTTC. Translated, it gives CASSDPGTGSSYEQYF.

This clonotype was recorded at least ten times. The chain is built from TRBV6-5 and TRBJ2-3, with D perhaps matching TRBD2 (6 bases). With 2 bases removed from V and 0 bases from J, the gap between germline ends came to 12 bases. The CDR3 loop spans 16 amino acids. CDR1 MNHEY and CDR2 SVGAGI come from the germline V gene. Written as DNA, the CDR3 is TGTGCCAGCAGTTACCATTCTAGCGAGAGCACAGATACGCAGTATTTT. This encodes CASSYHSSESTDTQYF.

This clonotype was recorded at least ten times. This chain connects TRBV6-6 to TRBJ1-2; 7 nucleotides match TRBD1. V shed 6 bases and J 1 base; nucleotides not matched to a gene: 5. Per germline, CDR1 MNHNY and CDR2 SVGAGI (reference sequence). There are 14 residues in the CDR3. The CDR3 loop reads CASRPGQDNYGYTF. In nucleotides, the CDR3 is TGTGCCAGCAGACCCGGACAGGATAACTATGGCTACACCTTC.

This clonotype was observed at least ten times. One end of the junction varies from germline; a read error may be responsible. This CDR3 is CASSQGLAAGELFF. CDR3 nucleotide sequence: TGTGCTAGCAGCCAGGGACTAGCAGCCGGGGAGCTGTTTTTT. V is TRBV7-7 and J is TRBJ2-2; the match to TRBD2 covers 9 bases. This CDR3 region has 14 residues. The V gene's germline CDR1 is SSHAT and CDR2 FNYEAQ (reference sequence).

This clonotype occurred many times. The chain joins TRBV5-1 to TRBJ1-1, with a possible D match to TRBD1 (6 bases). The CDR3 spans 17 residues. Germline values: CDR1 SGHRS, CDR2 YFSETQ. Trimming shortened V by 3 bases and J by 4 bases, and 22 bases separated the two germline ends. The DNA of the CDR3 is TGCGCCAGCAGCTACGGGCAGGGGTGGATTGGCGGCACTGAAGCTTTCTTT. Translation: CASSYGQGWIGGTEAFF.

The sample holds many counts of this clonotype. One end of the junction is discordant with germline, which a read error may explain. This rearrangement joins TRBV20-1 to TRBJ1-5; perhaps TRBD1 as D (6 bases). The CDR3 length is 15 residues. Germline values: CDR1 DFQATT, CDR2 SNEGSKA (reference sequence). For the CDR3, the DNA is TGCAGTGCTAAGGGGGGCTTCAGGCGCGATCAGCCCCAGAATTTT. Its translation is CSAKGGFRRDQPQNF.

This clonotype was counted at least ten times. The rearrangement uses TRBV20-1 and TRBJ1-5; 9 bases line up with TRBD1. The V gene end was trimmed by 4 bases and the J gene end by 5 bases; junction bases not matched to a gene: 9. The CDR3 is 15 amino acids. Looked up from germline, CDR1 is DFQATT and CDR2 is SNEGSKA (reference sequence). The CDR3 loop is CSATGTGGRDQPQHF. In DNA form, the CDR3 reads TGCAGTGCTACAGGAACAGGGGGCAGAGATCAGCCCCAGCATTTT.

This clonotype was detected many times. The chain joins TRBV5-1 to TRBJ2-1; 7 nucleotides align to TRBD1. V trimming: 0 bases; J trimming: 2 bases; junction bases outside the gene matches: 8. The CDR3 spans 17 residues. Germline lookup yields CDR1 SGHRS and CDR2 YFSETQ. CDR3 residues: CASSLDRGLRTYNEQFF. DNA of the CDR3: TGCGCCAGCAGCTTGGATAGGGGGCTGAGGACCTACAATGAGCAGTTCTTC.

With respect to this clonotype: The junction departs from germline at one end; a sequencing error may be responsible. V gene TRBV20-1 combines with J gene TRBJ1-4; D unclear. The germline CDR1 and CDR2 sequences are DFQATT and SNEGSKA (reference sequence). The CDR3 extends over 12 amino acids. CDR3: CSARGISREMNF. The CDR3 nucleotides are TGCAGTGCTAGGGGAATTTCTCGTGAAATGAATTTT.

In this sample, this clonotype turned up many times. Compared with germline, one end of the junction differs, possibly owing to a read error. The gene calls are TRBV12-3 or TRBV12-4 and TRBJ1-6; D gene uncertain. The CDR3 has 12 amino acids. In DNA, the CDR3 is TGTGCCAGCAGTCGAAGTAATTCACCCCTCAACTTT. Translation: CASSRSNSPLNF.

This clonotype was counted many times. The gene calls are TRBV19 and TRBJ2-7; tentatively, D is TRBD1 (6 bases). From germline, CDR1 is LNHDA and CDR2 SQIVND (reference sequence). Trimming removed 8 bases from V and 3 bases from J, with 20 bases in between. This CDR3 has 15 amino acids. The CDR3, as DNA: TGTGCCAGTGCCCCTCCCGGGACACCAAGCTACGAGCAGTACTTC. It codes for CASAPPGTPSYEQYF.

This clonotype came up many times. In DNA, the CDR3 is TGCGCCAGCAGCTTACTCCGGGACGGCCGCTATGGCTACACCTTC. This sequence encodes CASSLLRDGRYGYTF. The chain couples TRBV5-1 to TRBJ1-2, with D perhaps matching TRBD1 (5 bases). The CDR3 totals 15 residues. V was shortened by 2 bases and J by 4 bases, with 15 bases between the two germline ends. Germline V gene sequence: CDR1 SGHRS, CDR2 YFSETQ.

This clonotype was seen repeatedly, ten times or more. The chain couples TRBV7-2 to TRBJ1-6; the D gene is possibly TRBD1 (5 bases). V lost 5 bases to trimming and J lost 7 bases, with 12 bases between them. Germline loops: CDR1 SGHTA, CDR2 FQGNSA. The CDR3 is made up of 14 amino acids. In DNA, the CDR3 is TGTGCCAGCAGCGAGCAGGGACCCAATTCACCCCTCCACTTT. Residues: CASSEQGPNSPLHF.

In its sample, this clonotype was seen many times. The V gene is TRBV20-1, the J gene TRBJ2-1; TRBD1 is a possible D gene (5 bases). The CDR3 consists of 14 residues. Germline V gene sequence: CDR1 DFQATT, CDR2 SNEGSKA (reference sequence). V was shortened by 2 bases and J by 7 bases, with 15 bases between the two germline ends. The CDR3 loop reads CSARFPGNGNEQFF. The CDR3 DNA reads TGCAGTGCTAGATTCCCAGGGAACGGTAATGAGCAGTTCTTC.

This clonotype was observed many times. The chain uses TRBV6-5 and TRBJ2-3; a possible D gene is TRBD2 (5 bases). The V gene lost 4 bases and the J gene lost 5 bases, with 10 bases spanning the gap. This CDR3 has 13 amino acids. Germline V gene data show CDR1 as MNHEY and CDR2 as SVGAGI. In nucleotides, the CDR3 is TGTGCCAGCAGTTCCCGACGGGGAGATACGCAGTATTTT. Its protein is CASSSRRGDTQYF.